This T cell receptor (beta chain) stems from a study of T cell clusters in autoimmune cytopenias. The CDR3 has 11 amino acids. Multiplex touch-down PCR amplified TRB using TRB-A and TRB-B pools in one tube. TCRdb reprocessed the multiplex PCR reads and reports one entry per CDR3 protein, with no DNA. This specimen shows 2,500 to 4,000 distinct CDR3 sequences; the ten leading clones hold roughly 27%. Some 38,000 genome equivalents of blood DNA were amplified for TRB. Considering frequency, this clonotype is large (0.1 to 1%). This rearrangement joins TRBV12-3 or TRBV12-4 to TRBJ2-5. The sequenced sample consisted of peripheral blood. The source of this sequence is a human donor with an autoimmune cytopenia or autoimmune hepatitis (not recorded which). CDR3 sequence reads: CASSFGWTQYF.